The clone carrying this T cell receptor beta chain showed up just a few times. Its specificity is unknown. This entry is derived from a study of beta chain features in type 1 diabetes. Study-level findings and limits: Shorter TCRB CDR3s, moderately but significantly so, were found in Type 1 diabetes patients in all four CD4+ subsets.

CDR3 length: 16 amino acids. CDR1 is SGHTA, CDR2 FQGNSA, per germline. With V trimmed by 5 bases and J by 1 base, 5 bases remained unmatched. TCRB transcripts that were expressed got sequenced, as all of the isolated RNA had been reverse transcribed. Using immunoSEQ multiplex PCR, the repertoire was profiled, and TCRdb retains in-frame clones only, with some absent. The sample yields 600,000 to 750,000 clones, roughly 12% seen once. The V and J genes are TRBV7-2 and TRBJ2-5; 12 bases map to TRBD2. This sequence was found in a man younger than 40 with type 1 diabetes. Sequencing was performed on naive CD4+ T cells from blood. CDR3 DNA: TGTGCCAGCAGCCCCACTAGCGGGGGGACCCAAGAGACCCAGTACTTC. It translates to CASSPTSGGTQETQYF.